Included here is one T cell receptor (beta chain) sequence, with context. The source of the sample is a study of post-analysis software for immune sequencing data. Overall study context: Recorded subtypes: relapsing-remitting, secondary progressive, progressive-relapsing; some patients unannotated.

Each TCR beta cDNA library carried unique molecular identifiers. When 1 to 10 million T cells were used, they gave around 500,000 cDNA molecules. TCRdb re-called the PCR reads through MiXCR, storing one row per CDR3 protein. The sample contains about 500,000 distinct CDR3 sequences, under 55% of which appear only once. The sample consisted of blood. The receptor was isolated from a girl aged 10-17 years with multiple sclerosis.

CDR3 bases: TGCAGTGCTAGAGATCACCCCGAAGCTTTCTTT. It translates to CSARDHPEAFF. The V call is TRBV20-1, the J call TRBJ1-1; D is ambiguous. Trimming took 0 bases from V and 8 from J, leaving 7 bases between them. From germline, CDR1 is DFQATT and CDR2 SNEGSKA (reference sequence). The length of the CDR3 is 11 residues.